This TCR beta chain emerged from a study of blood T cells in healthy people across ages. The CDR3 runs to 12 residues. Germline V CDR1 and CDR2: DFQATT, SNEGSKA (reference sequence). Deletions cut 6 bases from V and 0 bases from J, with 7 bases between. The second PCR ran roughly 7 to 12 cycles with a sample-barcoded 5' primer and J-beta primers. A single record per CDR3 protein comes from TCRdb applying MiXCR to the 5' RACE reads. The sample carries 450,000 to 600,000 distinct CDR3 sequences, 27% recorded once. The same sample was also used in a study of T cells of mothers and their children.

This TCR was recovered from a boy younger than 10 in good health. V usage is TRBV20-1 and J usage is TRBJ2-3; no clear D gene. The source material was blood. For the CDR3, the DNA is TGCAGTGCATATGGCAGCACAGATACGCAGTATTTT. Its protein product is CSAYGSTDTQYF.